Listed below are T cell receptor beta chains from one sample, sequenced in a study of blood T cell repertoires in COVID-19. Clones were sequenced by immunoSEQ multiplex PCR, and TCRdb holds only the in-frame ones, with some missing. The repertoire has around 370,000 clones, more than 75% of them found once; the top ten carry more than 0.95%. Sequenced input: PBMCs or T cells enriched from blood (not recorded which). The receptors were gathered from a young woman who had recovered from COVID-19. CDR3s include the opening cysteine and the closing phenylalanine or tryptophan. Fields, in order: V gene, CDR3 protein.

V: TRBV18
CDR3: CASSPEANTEAFF

V: TRBV2
CDR3: CASSRQGLVLQPQHF

V: TRBV7-3
CDR3: CASSLRGNSGDSSYEQYF

V: TRBV27
CDR3: CASSLGGTGLYSNQPQHF

V: TRBV7-9
CDR3: CASSSRQGIPSGANVLTF

V: TRBV14
CDR3: CASSPARGIQYF

V: TRBV6-1
CDR3: CASSEAVGSGGGSTEAFF

V: TRBV29-1
CDR3: CSVGNRERTDTQYF

V: TRBV10-3
CDR3: CAISEARNEKLFF

V: TRBV9
CDR3: CASSVTNTGELFF

V: TRBV11-3
CDR3: CASSLMTRTDTQYF

V: TRBV19
CDR3: CASSMGPVNEKLFF